This T cell receptor beta chain was observed in a study of T-cell memory formation after mild COVID-19. Study-wide results and caveats: That cross-reactive memory joined was suggested by some responding clones appearing in pre-infection memory.

As regards this clonotype: Its antigen is not identified.

Each CDR3 protein gets one entry after TCRdb re-called the 5' RACE reads with MiXCR. The sample has about 470,000 distinct CDR3 sequences; roughly 18% are singletons. The sample consisted of PBMCs or a T cell subset sorted from them (not recorded which). The receptor comes from an adult woman who had mild COVID-19 (a few samples of this study predate the infection). Cell type and time point are not known.

The CDR3 nucleotides read TGTGCCAGCAGCCCCGCCGGCAGGGGGGTCAATCAGCCCCAGCATTTT. Its translation is CASSPAGRGVNQPQHF. This chain links TRBV5-5 with TRBJ1-5, with 7 bases lining up with TRBD1. CDR1 is SGHKS and CDR2 is YYEKEE in the germline V gene (reference sequence). Trimming took 4 bases from V and 3 from J; bases not matched to a gene: 10. CDR3 length: 16 residues.